This TCR beta chain was profiled in a study of Tregs in tolerant kidney transplant recipients. The nonmyeloablative bone marrow transplants came from related graft donors, with transient mixed chimerism. Thawed PBMCs were FACS-sorted into unstimulated CD4+CD25+CD127- regulatory T cells, CD4+CD25- non-regulatory cells, CD4 and CD8 cells. As for this clone: What it binds is unknown.

The CDR3 runs to 15 residues. From germline, CDR1 is KGHSH and CDR2 LQKENI. Trimming removed 6 bases from V and 8 bases from J; junction bases left unmatched: 13. General observations from the study: No direct test of biological reproducibility was done here. Activated donor B cell expansion appeared to reveal the most relevant donor-specific TCRbeta repertoire. Validation in larger populations is needed because few patients were studied.

Here immunoSEQ multiplex PCR was the method, and the copy in TCRdb shows in-frame clones only, minus some. The sample shows 95,000 or so clones, 80% to 95% of them seen only once. The sequence was collected from a human patient who received a combined kidney and bone marrow transplant. Some T cells may have come from the graft donor. The J gene is TRBJ2-1, the V gene TRBV18, with 7 bases matching TRBD1. The specimen was CD4+ T cells from blood (PBMCs), collected 12 months after the transplant. CDR3 in amino acids: CASSPYRGSVDEQFF. DNA for the CDR3: TGTGCCAGCTCGCCCTACAGGGGTAGTGTCGATGAGCAGTTCTTC.